The rows below give T cell receptor beta chains drawn from one sample of a study of cytomegalovirus exposure and HLA in healthy donors. Profiled with immunoSEQ multiplex PCR; TCRdb holds only in-frame clones, not every one. The sample has 90,000 or so clones; 82% are singletons. The sequencing input was PBMCs. The source is a man aged 25-45 years in good health and CMV-seropositive. Both conserved end residues are trimmed from each CDR3. The order of the fields is V gene, CDR3 length, D gene, clone size, CDR3 protein. The D gene is left open where the match is weak. Not every row has a clone size; where given, it reads once, few, many or a size class.

V: TRBV6-5; length: 9; D: -; size: few; CDR3: ASRSRETQY
V: TRBV6-5; length: 12; D: TRBD1; size: few; CDR3: ASTSVGQGREQY
V: TRBV11-2; length: 13; D: TRBD1; size: -; CDR3: ASSQRQGWGTEAF
V: TRBV5-1; length: 12; D: -; size: few; CDR3: ASSLERTDYEQY
V: TRBV27; length: 15; D: -; size: -; CDR3: ASSPRKRARGRETQY
V: TRBV9; length: 11; D: -; size: -; CDR3: ASSVQGQETQY
V: TRBV10-1; length: 13; D: TRBD1; size: -; CDR3: ASNTGERGNQPQH
V: TRBV28; length: 12; D: -; size: few; CDR3: ASSTGSLRDTQY
V: TRBV7-9; length: 12; D: TRBD1; size: -; CDR3: ASSPGQGFDEQF
V: TRBV10-1; length: 11; D: TRBD1; size: -; CDR3: ASARDSNSPLH
V: TRBV5-1; length: 17; D: TRBD1; size: -; CDR3: ASSAGQGAGSDRANVLT
V: TRBV28; length: 14; D: TRBD2; size: -; CDR3: ASSLLSGGGLETQY
V: TRBV7-2; length: 16; D: TRBD2; size: -; CDR3: ASSPQGAGGSSYNEQF
V: TRBV5-4; length: 13; D: -; size: -; CDR3: ASSFPTGNTGELF
V: TRBV2; length: 13; D: -; size: few; CDR3: ASSELTTAGNTIY
V: TRBV2; length: 12; D: TRBD1; size: -; CDR3: ASRRDRNTGELF
V: TRBV28; length: 14; D: -; size: few; CDR3: ASSPSLSLGVNEQF
V: TRBV29-1; length: 9; D: -; size: -; CDR3: SVESYNEQF
V: TRBV27; length: 13; D: TRBD2; size: -; CDR3: ASSESGRTPGELF
V: TRBV19; length: 16; D: TRBD1; size: -; CDR3: ASSNAGGSGQARQPQH
V: TRBV18; length: 11; D: -; size: few; CDR3: ASSPRDSYEQY
V: TRBV21-1; length: 18; D: -; size: -; CDR3: ASSYPTGARLAGVYYEQY
V: TRBV13; length: 13; D: TRBD2; size: -; CDR3: ASSLRLAGGLTQY
V: TRBV5-1; length: 14; D: -; size: -; CDR3: ASSQTTTTGLYEQY
V: TRBV5-5; length: 12; D: -; size: -; CDR3: ASSLGLQGEKLF
V: TRBV2; length: 13; D: -; size: -; CDR3: ASSAGEEGDYGYT
V: TRBV30; length: 13; D: TRBD2; size: -; CDR3: AWSHTSGRTDTQY
V: TRBV7-2; length: 13; D: -; size: few; CDR3: ASSQPQGGSDTQY
V: TRBV12-2; length: 14; D: -; size: -; CDR3: ASRSLHSHASFILF
V: TRBV5-5; length: 14; D: -; size: -; CDR3: ASSAGGGVGTGELF
V: TRBV5-1; length: 15; D: TRBD1; size: -; CDR3: ASSLSGTGEVIYGYT
V: TRBV6-1; length: 13; D: -; size: -; CDR3: ASSEAQLIYNEQF
V: TRBV19; length: 13; D: -; size: few; CDR3: ASSVDKDSGNTIY
V: TRBV29-1; length: 11; D: TRBD1; size: once; CDR3: SVGGTGGNTIY
V: TRBV5-1; length: 14; D: -; size: -; CDR3: ASSLGGGTDTDTQY
V: TRBV4-1; length: 16; D: -; size: few; CDR3: ASSHHLLRDLVGNEQF
V: TRBV6-5; length: 13; D: -; size: -; CDR3: ASSTDQGSYNEQF
V: TRBV9; length: 10; D: -; size: -; CDR3: ASSLNTGELF
V: TRBV6-1; length: 13; D: TRBD1; size: -; CDR3: ASSPRSGQGDGYT
V: TRBV21-1; length: 15; D: -; size: -; CDR3: ASNYPGTRGSNTEAF
V: TRBV21-1; length: 9; D: -; size: -; CDR3: ASSKRGGYT
V: TRBV5-1; length: 13; D: TRBD2; size: -; CDR3: ASSFLAGGLYEQY
V: TRBV30; length: 12; D: TRBD2; size: once; CDR3: AWSFGGRYNEQF
V: TRBV19; length: 13; D: -; size: -; CDR3: ASSMGTRNGQPQH
V: TRBV27; length: 12; D: TRBD2; size: -; CDR3: ASSRGLAVYEQY
V: TRBV29-1; length: 12; D: TRBD1; size: -; CDR3: SVASRGADYGYT
V: TRBV28; length: 14; D: TRBD1; size: once; CDR3: ASSSAGGMSYNEQF
V: TRBV10-3; length: 14; D: TRBD2; size: -; CDR3: AISGIGSGTTDEQF
V: TRBV10-3; length: 11; D: -; size: -; CDR3: AISGRLADTQY
V: TRBV5-1; length: 11; D: -; size: -; CDR3: ASSRTGTYEQY
V: TRBV21-1; length: 12; D: -; size: once; CDR3: ASHEKGGVETQY
V: TRBV6-4; length: 12; D: TRBD2; size: many; CDR3: ASSESGGVDTQY
V: TRBV27; length: 16; D: TRBD2; size: -; CDR3: ASSLLGLAGGSSHEQY
V: TRBV30; length: 11; D: -; size: -; CDR3: AWSVRRGYEQY
V: TRBV27; length: 13; D: -; size: -; CDR3: ASRPGLRDNQPQH
V: TRBV4-2; length: 10; D: -; size: -; CDR3: ASSQRGDTQY
V: TRBV5-1; length: 11; D: -; size: -; CDR3: ASSTGVYNEQF
V: TRBV7-8; length: 14; D: TRBD2; size: -; CDR3: ASSRRGTSGSDEQY
V: TRBV7-9; length: 10; D: -; size: -; CDR3: ASSATGYEQY